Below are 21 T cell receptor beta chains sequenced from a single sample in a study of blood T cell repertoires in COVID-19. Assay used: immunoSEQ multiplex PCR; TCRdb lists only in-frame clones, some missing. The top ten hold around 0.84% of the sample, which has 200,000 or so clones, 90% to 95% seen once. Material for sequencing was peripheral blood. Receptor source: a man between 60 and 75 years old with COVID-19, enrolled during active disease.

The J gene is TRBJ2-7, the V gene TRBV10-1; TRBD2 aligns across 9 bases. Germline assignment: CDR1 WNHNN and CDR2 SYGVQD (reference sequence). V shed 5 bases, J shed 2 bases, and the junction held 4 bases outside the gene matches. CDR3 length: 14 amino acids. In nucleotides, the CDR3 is TGCGCCAGCAGTACGGAGCGGGGGGCCTACGAGCAGTACTTC. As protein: CASSTERGAYEQYF.

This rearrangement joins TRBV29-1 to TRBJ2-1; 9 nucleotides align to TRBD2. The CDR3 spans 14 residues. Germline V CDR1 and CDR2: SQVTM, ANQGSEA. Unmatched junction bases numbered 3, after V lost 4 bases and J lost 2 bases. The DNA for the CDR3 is TGCAGCGTTGGGGGACTAGCACCCTACAATGAGCAGTTCTTC. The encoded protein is CSVGGLAPYNEQFF.

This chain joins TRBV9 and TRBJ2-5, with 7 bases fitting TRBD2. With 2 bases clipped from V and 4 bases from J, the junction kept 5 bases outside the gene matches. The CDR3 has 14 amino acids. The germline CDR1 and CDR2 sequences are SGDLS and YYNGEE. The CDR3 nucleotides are TGTGCCAGCAGCGTTTCCCCGGGGGGAGAGACCCAGTACTTC. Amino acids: CASSVSPGGETQYF.

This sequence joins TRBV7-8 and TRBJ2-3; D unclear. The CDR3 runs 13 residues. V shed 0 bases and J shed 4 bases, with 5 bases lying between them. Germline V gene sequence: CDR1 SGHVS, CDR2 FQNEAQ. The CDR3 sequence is CASSLAWPDTQYF. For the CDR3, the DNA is TGTGCCAGCAGCTTAGCGTGGCCAGATACGCAGTATTTT.

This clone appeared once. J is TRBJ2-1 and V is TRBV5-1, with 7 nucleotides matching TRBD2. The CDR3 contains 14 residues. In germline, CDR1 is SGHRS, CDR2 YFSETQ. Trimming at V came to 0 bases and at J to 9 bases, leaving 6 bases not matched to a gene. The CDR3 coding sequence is TGCGCCAGCAGCTTGGGGCGGGAGAAGGGTGAGCAGTTCTTC. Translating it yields CASSLGREKGEQFF.

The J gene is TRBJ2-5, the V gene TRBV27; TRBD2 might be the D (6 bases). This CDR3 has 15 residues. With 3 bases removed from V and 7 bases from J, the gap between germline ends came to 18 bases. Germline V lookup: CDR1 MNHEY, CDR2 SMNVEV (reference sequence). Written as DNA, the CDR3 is TGTGCCAGCAGTTTCCGGGGGATAGGCTCAGCGACCCAGTACTTC. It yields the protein CASSFRGIGSATQYF.

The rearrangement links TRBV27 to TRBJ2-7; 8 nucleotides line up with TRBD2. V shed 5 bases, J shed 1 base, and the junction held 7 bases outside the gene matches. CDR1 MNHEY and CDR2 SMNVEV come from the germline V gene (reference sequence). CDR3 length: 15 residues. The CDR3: CASSPQAGVSYEQYF. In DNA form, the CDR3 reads TGTGCCAGCAGTCCCCAAGCGGGGGTATCCTACGAGCAGTACTTC.

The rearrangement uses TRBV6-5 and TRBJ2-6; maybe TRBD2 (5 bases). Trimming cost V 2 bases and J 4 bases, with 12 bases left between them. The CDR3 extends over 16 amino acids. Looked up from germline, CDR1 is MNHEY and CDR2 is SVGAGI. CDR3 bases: TGTGCCAGCAGTTACCCCACAGCGGCGGGGGCCAACGTCCTGACTTTC. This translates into CASSYPTAAGANVLTF.

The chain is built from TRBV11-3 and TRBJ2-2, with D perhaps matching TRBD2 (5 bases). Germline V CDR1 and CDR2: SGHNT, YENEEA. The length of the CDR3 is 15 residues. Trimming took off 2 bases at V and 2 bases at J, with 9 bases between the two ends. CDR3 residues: CASSLSAVNTGELFF. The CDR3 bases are TGTGCCAGCAGCTTATCAGCGGTTAACACCGGGGAGCTGTTTTTT.

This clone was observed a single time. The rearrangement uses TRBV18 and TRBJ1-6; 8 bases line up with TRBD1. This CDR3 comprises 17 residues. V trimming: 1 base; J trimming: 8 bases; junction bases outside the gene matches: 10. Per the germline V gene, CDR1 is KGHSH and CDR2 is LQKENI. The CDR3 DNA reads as TGTGCCAGCTCACCACGGTTCTCGGGACAGGAGGATTCACCCCTCCACTTT. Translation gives CASSPRFSGQEDSPLHF.

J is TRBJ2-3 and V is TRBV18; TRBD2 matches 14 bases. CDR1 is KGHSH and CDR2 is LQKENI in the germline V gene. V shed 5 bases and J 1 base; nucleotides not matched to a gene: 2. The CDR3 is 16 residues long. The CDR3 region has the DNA TGTGCCAGCTCAGCGGGACTAGCGGGGGGCACAGATACGCAGTATTTT. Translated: CASSAGLAGGTDTQYF.

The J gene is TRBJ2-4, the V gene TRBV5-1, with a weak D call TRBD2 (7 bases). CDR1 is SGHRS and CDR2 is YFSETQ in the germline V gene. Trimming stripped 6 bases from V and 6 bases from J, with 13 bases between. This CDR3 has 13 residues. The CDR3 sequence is CASTPGGTNIQYF. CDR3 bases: TGCGCCAGCACTCCGGGGGGCACAAACATTCAGTACTTC.

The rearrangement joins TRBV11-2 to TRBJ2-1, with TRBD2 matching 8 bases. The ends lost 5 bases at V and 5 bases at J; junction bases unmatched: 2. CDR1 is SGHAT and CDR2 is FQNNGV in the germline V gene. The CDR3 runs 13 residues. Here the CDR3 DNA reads TGTGCCAGCAGCCGGGGGGGCCACAATGAGCAGTTCTTC. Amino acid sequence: CASSRGGHNEQFF. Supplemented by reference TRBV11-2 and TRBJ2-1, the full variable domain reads EAGVAQSPRYKIIEKRQSVAFWCNPISGHATLYWYQQILGQGPKLLIQFQNNGVVDDSQLPKDRFSAERLKGVDSTLKIQPAKLEDSAVYLCASSRGGHNEQFFGPGTRLTVL.

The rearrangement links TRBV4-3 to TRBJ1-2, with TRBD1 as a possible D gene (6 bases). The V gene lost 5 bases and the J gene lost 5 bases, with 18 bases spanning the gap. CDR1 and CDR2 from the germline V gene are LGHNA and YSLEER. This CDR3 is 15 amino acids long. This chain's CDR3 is CASSVLEGVIYGYTF. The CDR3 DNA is TGCGCCAGCAGCGTTTTAGAGGGGGTGATTTATGGCTACACCTTC.

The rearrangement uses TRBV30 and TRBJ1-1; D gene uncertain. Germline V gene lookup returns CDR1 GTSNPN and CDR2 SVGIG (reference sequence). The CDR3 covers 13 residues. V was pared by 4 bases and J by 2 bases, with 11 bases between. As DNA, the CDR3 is TGTGCCTGGACTAAGAACCGTAACACTGAAGCTTTCTTT. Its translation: CAWTKNRNTEAFF.

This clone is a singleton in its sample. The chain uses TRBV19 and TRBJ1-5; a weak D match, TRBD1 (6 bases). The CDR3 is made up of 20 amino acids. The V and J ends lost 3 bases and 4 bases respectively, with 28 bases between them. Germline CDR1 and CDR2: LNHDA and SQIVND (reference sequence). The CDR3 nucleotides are TGTGCCAGTAGTATTCCCCCCCGGACTCCAACCACAGGGTGGAATCAGCCCCAGCATTTT. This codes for CASSIPPRTPTTGWNQPQHF.

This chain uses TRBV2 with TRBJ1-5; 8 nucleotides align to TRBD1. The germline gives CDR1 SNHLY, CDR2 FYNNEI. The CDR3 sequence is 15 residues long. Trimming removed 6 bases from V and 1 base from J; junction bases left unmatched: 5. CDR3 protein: CASRPDRASNQPQHF. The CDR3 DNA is TGTGCCAGCAGGCCGGACAGGGCCAGCAATCAGCCCCAGCATTTT.

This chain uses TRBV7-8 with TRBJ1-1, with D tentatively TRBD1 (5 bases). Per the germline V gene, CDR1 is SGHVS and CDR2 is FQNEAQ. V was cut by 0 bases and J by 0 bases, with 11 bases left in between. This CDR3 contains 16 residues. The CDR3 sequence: CASSLAGRDLNTEAFF. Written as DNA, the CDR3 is TGTGCCAGCAGCTTAGCTGGCAGGGATTTGAACACTGAAGCTTTCTTT.

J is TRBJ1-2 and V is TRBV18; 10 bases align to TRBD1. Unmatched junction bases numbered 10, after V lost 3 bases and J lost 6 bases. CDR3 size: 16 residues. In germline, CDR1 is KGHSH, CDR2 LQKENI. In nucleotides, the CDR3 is TGTGCCAGCTCACCTCTACATGGGACAGGGGAACATGGCTACACCTTC. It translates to CASSPLHGTGEHGYTF. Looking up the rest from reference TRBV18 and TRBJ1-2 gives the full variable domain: NAGVMQNPRHLVRRRGQEARLRCSPMKGHSHVYWYRQLPEEGLKFMVYLQKENIIDESGMPKERFSAEFPKEGPSILRIQQVVRGDSAAYFCASSPLHGTGEHGYTFGSGTRLTVV.

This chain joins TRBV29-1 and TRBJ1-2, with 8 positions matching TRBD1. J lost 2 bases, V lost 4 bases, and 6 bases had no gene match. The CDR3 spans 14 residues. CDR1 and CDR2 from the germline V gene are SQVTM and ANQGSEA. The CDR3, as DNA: TGCAGCGTTGGGACAGGGACGGGGAACTATGGCTACACCTTC. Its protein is CSVGTGTGNYGYTF.

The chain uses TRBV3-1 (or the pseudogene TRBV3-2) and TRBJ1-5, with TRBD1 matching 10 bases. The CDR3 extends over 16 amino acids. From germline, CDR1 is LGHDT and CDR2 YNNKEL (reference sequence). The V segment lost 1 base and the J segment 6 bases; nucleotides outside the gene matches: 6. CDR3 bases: TGTGCCAGCAGCCAAGGGGACAGGGGATTCGGTCAGCCCCAGCATTTT. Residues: CASSQGDRGFGQPQHF.